This T cell receptor (beta chain) emerged from a study of T cell responses to AZD1222 COVID-19 vaccine. The CDR3 is made up of 17 amino acids. Trimming cost V 5 bases and J 3 bases; bases outside gene matches: 12. In germline, CDR1 is LNHDA, CDR2 SQIVND (reference sequence). Measured with immunoSEQ multiplex PCR; TCRdb has only the in-frame clones, and not every one. The sample gives tens of thousands of clones, about 91% of which show up once; about a tenth is in the top ten. General observations from the study: Seropositivity was recorded at baseline in only a handful of AZD1222 recipients.

A remark on this clone: Its antigen is not identified.

The receptor comes from an adult who received the MenACWY meningococcal vaccine as a control. Sequenced material: peripheral blood, taken 28 days after the second dose of the MenACWY control vaccine. The chain is built from TRBV19 and TRBJ2-2; the match to TRBD1 covers 7 bases. CDR3 loop: CASSSDRPDWDTGELFF. As DNA, the CDR3 is TGTGCCAGTAGTTCGGACAGGCCCGACTGGGACACCGGGGAGCTGTTTTTT.